One and the same sample provided the 32 T cell receptor beta chains below, sequenced in a study of T cells after yellow fever vaccination. One entry per CDR3 protein results from TCRdb running MiXCR on the 5' RACE reads. The sample shows 250,000 to 400,000 distinct CDR3 sequences, over 4% of them seen only once. Sample: PBMCs, taken 5 days after the yellow fever booster vaccination. The receptors were gathered from a man aged 18 to 30 who received the YFV17D yellow fever vaccine.

This rearrangement joins TRBV6-6 to TRBJ2-5; 10 bases agree with TRBD1. The CDR3 has 16 amino acids. CDR1 is MNHNY and CDR2 is SVGAGI in the germline V gene (reference sequence). The V and J ends lost 2 bases and 5 bases, in that order; junction bases with no gene match: 8. CDR3: CASSYGDRGPGETQYF. CDR3 DNA sequence: TGTGCCAGCAGTTACGGGGACAGGGGCCCTGGGGAGACCCAGTACTTC.

The chain is built from TRBV4-3 and TRBJ1-5; TRBD1 aligns across 8 bases. V lost 6 bases to trimming and J lost 7 bases; unmatched junction nucleotides: 8. In germline, CDR1 is LGHNA, CDR2 YSLEER. The CDR3 loop spans 14 amino acids. CDR3 sequence: CASSQDRAGQPQHF. Written as DNA, the CDR3 is TGCGCCAGCAGTCAGGACAGGGCAGGACAGCCCCAGCATTTT.

V is TRBV5-1 and J is TRBJ1-1; no reliable D call. V was cut by 0 bases and J by 0 bases, with 9 bases left in between. The length of the CDR3 is 15 residues. Germline CDR1 reads SGHRS; CDR2 reads YFSETQ. The DNA for the CDR3 is TGCGCCAGCAGCTTGGGCAGCAGTTTGAACACTGAAGCTTTCTTT. Translating gives CASSLGSSLNTEAFF. The whole variable domain, remainder taken from reference TRBV5-1 and TRBJ1-1, is KAGVTQTPRYLIKTRGQQVTLSCSPISGHRSVSWYQQTPGQGLQFLFEYFSETQRNKGNFPGRFSGRQFSNSRSEMNVSTLELGDSALYLCASSLGSSLNTEAFFGQGTRLTVV.

In this sample, this clonotype turned up many times. This chain connects TRBV27 to TRBJ2-7, with D maybe TRBD1 (6 bases). V was pared by 6 bases and J by 0 bases, with 9 bases between. CDR1 is MNHEY and CDR2 is SMNVEV in the germline V gene (reference sequence). The CDR3 has 13 amino acids. In nucleotides, the CDR3 is TGTGCCAGCAGCTACAGGGTCTCCTACGAGCAGTACTTC. Amino acids: CASSYRVSYEQYF.

This chain connects TRBV4-1 to TRBJ2-7, with D uncertain. The CDR3 is made up of 16 amino acids. Trimming stripped 1 base from V and 5 bases from J, with 18 bases between. CDR1 is MGHRA, CDR2 YSYEKL, per germline. The CDR3 DNA follows: TGCGCCAGCAGCCAAGTCCCCACCGGCCCTTCGGACGAGCAGTACTTC. This sequence encodes CASSQVPTGPSDEQYF.

This clonotype was picked up a small number of times. This chain joins TRBV9 and TRBJ2-1; TRBD1 agrees at 11 bases. The CDR3 loop spans 15 amino acids. V lost 2 bases to trimming and J lost 8 bases; unmatched junction nucleotides: 6. Germline V gene data show CDR1 as SGDLS and CDR2 as YYNGEE. CDR3 in DNA: TGTGCCAGCAGCGTCCGGGACAGGGGGTTCGATGAGCAGTTCTTC. Residues: CASSVRDRGFDEQFF.

This clonotype was seen more than once but under ten times. The rearrangement joins TRBV20-1 to TRBJ2-7, with 14 bases that match TRBD2. V shed 6 bases and J 2 bases; nucleotides not matched to a gene: 12. The CDR3 contains 17 residues. The germline CDR1 and CDR2 sequences are DFQATT and SNEGSKA (reference sequence). This CDR3 is CSAVRTGLAGGPYEQYV. The CDR3 bases are TGCAGTGCCGTGCGAACCGGACTAGCGGGGGGCCCCTACGAGCAGTACGTC.

The chain employs TRBV19 and TRBJ1-4; TRBD1 matches at 7 bases. This CDR3 has 14 amino acids. From germline, CDR1 is LNHDA and CDR2 SQIVND (reference sequence). The V and J ends lost 4 bases and 7 bases, in that order; junction bases with no gene match: 6. The CDR3 loop reads CASSTRQGGEKLFF. CDR3 nucleotides: TGTGCCAGTAGTACGCGACAGGGTGGTGAAAAACTGTTTTTT.

This clonotype was seen at least ten times. The V and J genes are TRBV7-9 and TRBJ2-7, with 9 bases matching TRBD1. The germline V gene has CDR1 SEHNR and CDR2 FQNEAQ (reference sequence). The V and J ends lost 3 bases and 6 bases, in that order; junction bases with no gene match: 9. The CDR3 has 15 amino acids. CDR3 nucleotides: TGTGCCAGCAGCTTCTCCGGGACAGGGCTCCCCGAGCAGTACTTC. Translating it yields CASSFSGTGLPEQYF.

At least ten counts were recorded for this clonotype. This sequence joins TRBV5-1 and TRBJ2-7; the D is unclear. V shed 2 bases and J shed 1 base, with 13 bases lying between them. Germline V lookup: CDR1 SGHRS, CDR2 YFSETQ. The CDR3 spans 15 residues. Written as DNA, the CDR3 is TGCGCCAGCAGCTTACGGCTCGACCCGTCCTACGAGCAGTACGTC. It codes for CASSLRLDPSYEQYV.

This clonotype showed up just a few times. CDR3 loop: CASSQSSGASYNEQFF. CDR3 sequence (DNA): TGCGCCAGCAGCCAATCGAGCGGGGCCTCCTACAATGAGCAGTTCTTC. The V call is TRBV4-1, the J call TRBJ2-1; 7 nucleotides match TRBD2. Germline lookup yields CDR1 MGHRA and CDR2 YSYEKL. The CDR3 runs 16 residues. V was pared by 2 bases and J by 0 bases, with 4 bases of the junction left unmatched.

The chain joins TRBV5-1 to TRBJ2-7; D tentatively reads TRBD1 or TRBD2 (5 bases each). Germline lookup yields CDR1 SGHRS and CDR2 YFSETQ. The CDR3 covers 14 residues. The V end was cut by 4 bases, the J end by 2 bases, with 13 bases between. The CDR3: CASSLRGPTYEQYV. CDR3 sequence (DNA): TGCGCCAGCAGCCTCCGGGGCCCCACCTACGAGCAGTACGTC.

This clonotype was seen at least ten times. The rearrangement uses TRBV20-1 and TRBJ2-1; D unclear. This CDR3 comprises 11 residues. Germline CDR1 DFQATT, CDR2 SNEGSKA (reference sequence). V shed 7 bases and J shed 12 bases, with 16 bases lying between them. The CDR3 coding sequence is TGCAGTGAGGCCTACGACAAGGGGCAGTTCTTC. It is translated as CSEAYDKGQFF.

This sequence joins TRBV5-1 and TRBJ2-1, with 7 bases aligning to TRBD2. This CDR3 spans 13 amino acids. Trimming cost V 0 bases and J 10 bases; bases outside gene matches: 4. Germline assignment: CDR1 SGHRS and CDR2 YFSETQ. CDR3 protein: CASSLAWEGEQFF. CDR3 coding DNA: TGCGCCAGCAGCTTGGCGTGGGAGGGAGAGCAGTTCTTC.

In its sample, this clonotype was seen many times. The chain carries TRBV20-1 and TRBJ1-4; D possibly corresponds to TRBD1 (5 bases). Germline CDR1 and CDR2: DFQATT and SNEGSKA (reference sequence). Trimming took 7 bases from V and 1 from J, leaving 19 bases between them. This CDR3 is 16 amino acids long. The DNA of the CDR3 is TGCAGTGTGAGGGCGGGCAGGGAAAGAACTAATGAAAAACTGTTTTTT. It specifies CSVRAGRERTNEKLFF.

V gene TRBV11-1 combines with J gene TRBJ2-3; unclear D gene. The CDR3 is 11 amino acids. Germline CDR1 reads SGHAT; CDR2 reads FQDESV (reference sequence). V lost 6 bases to trimming and J lost 11 bases, with 12 bases between them. CDR3 amino acids: CASRFQEMQYF. The CDR3 bases are TGTGCCAGCAGGTTCCAAGAGATGCAGTATTTT.

This clonotype turned up a few times. The chain employs TRBV28 and TRBJ1-2, with no clear D. V lost 6 bases to trimming and J lost 10 bases, with 15 bases between them. The germline gives CDR1 MDHEN, CDR2 SYDVKM. The CDR3 length is 12 residues. In nucleotides, the CDR3 is TGTGCCAGCAGCCTCTGGCCTGAATCCTACACCTTC. Residues: CASSLWPESYTF.

This clonotype was counted a few times. The chain employs TRBV4-1 and TRBJ2-1; D unresolved. V was cut by 4 bases and J by 5 bases, with 18 bases left in between. The germline V gene encodes CDR1 MGHRA and CDR2 YSYEKL. CDR3 length: 16 amino acids. The CDR3 here is CASSPRPRNLNNEQFF. The CDR3 coding sequence is TGCGCCAGCAGCCCCAGGCCTAGGAACCTCAACAATGAGCAGTTCTTC.

This chain uses TRBV7-6 with TRBJ1-5, with D tentatively TRBD1 (5 bases). Trimming pared 5 bases from V and 1 base from J, leaving 12 bases between. This CDR3 has 15 amino acids. CDR1 SGHVS and CDR2 FNYEAQ come from the germline V gene. CDR3 sequence: CASSQGVGSNQPQHF. The CDR3 DNA follows: TGTGCCAGCAGCCAGGGTGTGGGGAGCAATCAGCCCCAGCATTTT. Variable domain in full (rest from reference TRBV7-6 and TRBJ1-5): GAGVSQSPRYKVTKRGQDVALRCDPISGHVSLYWYRQALGQGPEFLTYFNYEAQQDKSGLPNDRFSAERPEGSISTLTIQRTEQRDSAMYRCASSQGVGSNQPQHFGDGTRLSIL.

The chain combines TRBV5-4 with TRBJ2-3; D is unresolved. The length of the CDR3 is 15 residues. Germline CDR1 and CDR2: SGHNT and YYREEE (reference sequence). Trimming removed 0 bases from V and 6 bases from J, with 14 bases in between. CDR3 in DNA: TGTGCCAGCAGCTTGGATACGGGTGGAATGGATACGCAGTATTTT. This encodes CASSLDTGGMDTQYF.

The table lists this clonotype with a few counts. The V gene is TRBV19, the J gene TRBJ2-2; TRBD2 matches at 7 bases. V lost 10 bases, J lost 4 bases, and 9 bases stayed unmatched. Germline CDR1 and CDR2: LNHDA and SQIVND (reference sequence). The CDR3 consists of 14 residues. In DNA, the CDR3 is TGTGCCACCCGCCCCTCGGGGGGCACCGGGGAGCTGTTTTTT. Translation gives CATRPSGGTGELFF.

This clonotype was seen a few times. This chain joins TRBV6-5 and TRBJ2-7; the D call may be TRBD1 or TRBD2 (5 bases each). CDR1 is MNHEY, CDR2 SVGAGI, per germline. The CDR3 runs to 16 residues. The V end was cut by 0 bases, the J end by 2 bases, with 14 bases between. CDR3 in amino acids: CASSYSEAGFTYEQYF. CDR3 coding DNA: TGTGCCAGCAGTTACTCGGAGGCAGGGTTTACCTACGAGCAGTACTTC.

The chain has TRBV7-2 and TRBJ2-3; 10 bases match TRBD2. The V and J ends lost 2 bases and 1 base, in that order; junction bases with no gene match: 6. There are 17 residues in the CDR3. Germline V gives CDR1 SGHTA, CDR2 FQGNSA. The CDR3 coding sequence is TGTGCCAGCAGCTTACAAGTAGCGGGGGGACGCACAGATACGCAGTATTTT. Its protein is CASSLQVAGGRTDTQYF.

This clonotype was observed many times. The chain couples TRBV15 to TRBJ1-4; maybe TRBD1 (5 bases). V lost 1 base and J 12 bases, leaving 12 bases between the germline ends. The CDR3 spans 13 residues. The germline CDR1 and CDR2 sequences are LNHNV and YYDKDF (reference sequence). The CDR3 loop reads CATSRVQGGELFF. In DNA form, the CDR3 reads TGTGCCACCAGCAGAGTGCAGGGTGGTGAACTGTTTTTT.

This clonotype was recorded many times. The chain joins TRBV5-1 to TRBJ1-1; 8 bases map to TRBD1. Germline values: CDR1 SGHRS, CDR2 YFSETQ. This CDR3 is 16 amino acids long. V dropped 2 bases and J dropped 2; count of bases not matched to a gene: 8. The CDR3 protein is CASSLNRGMKNTEAFF. The CDR3 bases are TGCGCCAGCAGCTTAAACAGGGGGATGAAAAACACTGAAGCTTTCTTT.

This clonotype turned up a few times. The J gene is TRBJ1-4, the V gene TRBV20-1; no firm D call. The CDR3 consists of 13 residues. Germline lookup yields CDR1 DFQATT and CDR2 SNEGSKA (reference sequence). CDR3 sequence reads: CRGVGPTNEKLFF. CDR3 sequence (DNA): TGCAGAGGTGTGGGCCCAACTAATGAAAAACTGTTTTTT.

V gene TRBV20-1 combines with J gene TRBJ1-2; D is ambiguous. The CDR3 is 12 residues long. CDR1 is DFQATT and CDR2 is SNEGSKA in the germline V gene (reference sequence). The V gene lost 2 bases and the J gene lost 8 bases, with 12 bases spanning the gap. In DNA, the CDR3 is TGCAGTGCTAGAAGCAATAAGGAGGGCTACACCTTC. Protein product: CSARSNKEGYTF.

In its sample, this clonotype was seen many times. The CDR3 region has the DNA TGTGCCAGCAGTTACACGCCTGGGACAGGGAACAATGAGCAGTTCTTC. This translates into CASSYTPGTGNNEQFF. This sequence joins TRBV6-6 and TRBJ2-1, with 9 bases matching TRBD1. Germline loops: CDR1 MNHNY, CDR2 SVGAGI (reference sequence). J was trimmed by 5 bases and V by 2 bases; bases with no gene match: 7. The CDR3 sequence is 16 residues long.

The chain uses TRBV20-1 and TRBJ1-2; 7 bases line up with TRBD1. The CDR3 sequence is 13 residues long. The V gene end was trimmed by 2 bases and the J gene end by 4 bases; junction bases not matched to a gene: 4. Germline CDR1 reads DFQATT; CDR2 reads SNEGSKA (reference sequence). CDR3 loop: CSARLQGIYGYTF. CDR3 nucleotides: TGCAGTGCTAGATTACAGGGGATCTATGGCTACACCTTC.

This clonotype was observed a handful of times. The genes are TRBV29-1 and TRBJ2-3, with 7 bases that match TRBD2. V was pared by 7 bases and J by 4 bases, with 11 bases of the junction left unmatched. Germline CDR1 and CDR2: SQVTM and ANQGSEA. CDR3 size: 14 residues. CDR3 protein: CSAHTGGGSDTQYF. The DNA of the CDR3 is TGCAGCGCCCACACGGGGGGAGGCTCAGATACGCAGTATTTT.

This clonotype has only a few counts. This chain joins TRBV6-5 and TRBJ1-6, with D perhaps matching TRBD1 (6 bases). The germline V gene has CDR1 MNHEY and CDR2 SVGAGI. Trimming took off 6 bases at V and 7 bases at J, with 19 bases between the two ends. This CDR3 has 16 amino acids. The chain's CDR3 is CASSRRLAGGNSPLHF. CDR3 coding DNA: TGTGCCAGCAGCCGTCGATTGGCCGGGGGCAATTCACCCCTCCACTTT.

The V gene is TRBV20-1, the J gene TRBJ2-3, with TRBD2 identical over 9 bases. V was pared by 5 bases and J by 3 bases, with 9 bases of the junction left unmatched. Germline CDR1 DFQATT, CDR2 SNEGSKA (reference sequence). The CDR3 loop spans 15 amino acids. The CDR3 here is CSAGAGGYSTDTQYF. The CDR3 DNA follows: TGCAGTGCTGGAGCGGGGGGTTACTCGACAGATACGCAGTATTTT.